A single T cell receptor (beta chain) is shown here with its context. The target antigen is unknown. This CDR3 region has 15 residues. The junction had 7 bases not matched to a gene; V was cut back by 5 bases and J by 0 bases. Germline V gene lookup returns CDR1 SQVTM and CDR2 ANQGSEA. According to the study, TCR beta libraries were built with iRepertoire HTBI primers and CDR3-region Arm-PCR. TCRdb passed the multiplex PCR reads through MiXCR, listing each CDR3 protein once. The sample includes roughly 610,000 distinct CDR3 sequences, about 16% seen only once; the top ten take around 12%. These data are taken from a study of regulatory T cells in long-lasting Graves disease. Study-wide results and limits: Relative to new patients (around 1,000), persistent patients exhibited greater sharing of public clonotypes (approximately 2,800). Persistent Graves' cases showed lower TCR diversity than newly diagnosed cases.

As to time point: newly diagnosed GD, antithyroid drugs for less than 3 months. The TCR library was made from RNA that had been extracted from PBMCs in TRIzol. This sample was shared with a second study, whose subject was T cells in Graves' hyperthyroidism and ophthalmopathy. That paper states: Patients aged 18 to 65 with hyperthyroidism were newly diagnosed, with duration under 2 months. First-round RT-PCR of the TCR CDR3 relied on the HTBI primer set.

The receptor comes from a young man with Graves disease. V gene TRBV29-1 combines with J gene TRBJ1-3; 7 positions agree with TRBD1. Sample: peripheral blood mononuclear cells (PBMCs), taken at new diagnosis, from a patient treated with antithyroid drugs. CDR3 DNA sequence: TGCAGCGTTTCACATGGGACAGTCTCTGGAAACACCATATATTTT. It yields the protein CSVSHGTVSGNTIYF. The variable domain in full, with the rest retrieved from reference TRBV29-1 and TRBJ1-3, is SAVISQKPSRDICQRGTSLTIQCQVDSQVTMMFWYRQQPGQSLTLIATANQGSEATYESGFVIDKFPISRPNLTFSTLTVSNMSPEDSSIYLCSVSHGTVSGNTIYFGEGSWLTVV.